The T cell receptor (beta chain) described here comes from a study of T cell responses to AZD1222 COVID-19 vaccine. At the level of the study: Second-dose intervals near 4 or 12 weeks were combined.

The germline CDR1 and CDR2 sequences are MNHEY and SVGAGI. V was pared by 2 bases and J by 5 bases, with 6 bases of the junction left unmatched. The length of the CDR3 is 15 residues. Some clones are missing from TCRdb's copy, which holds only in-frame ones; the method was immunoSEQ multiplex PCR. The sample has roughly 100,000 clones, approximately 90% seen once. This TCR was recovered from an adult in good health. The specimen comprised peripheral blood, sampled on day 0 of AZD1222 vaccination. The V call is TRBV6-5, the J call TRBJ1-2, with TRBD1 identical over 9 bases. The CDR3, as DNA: TGTGCCAGCAGTTACGATCCCGGGACAGGGTATGGCTACACCTTC. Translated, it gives CASSYDPGTGYGYTF.